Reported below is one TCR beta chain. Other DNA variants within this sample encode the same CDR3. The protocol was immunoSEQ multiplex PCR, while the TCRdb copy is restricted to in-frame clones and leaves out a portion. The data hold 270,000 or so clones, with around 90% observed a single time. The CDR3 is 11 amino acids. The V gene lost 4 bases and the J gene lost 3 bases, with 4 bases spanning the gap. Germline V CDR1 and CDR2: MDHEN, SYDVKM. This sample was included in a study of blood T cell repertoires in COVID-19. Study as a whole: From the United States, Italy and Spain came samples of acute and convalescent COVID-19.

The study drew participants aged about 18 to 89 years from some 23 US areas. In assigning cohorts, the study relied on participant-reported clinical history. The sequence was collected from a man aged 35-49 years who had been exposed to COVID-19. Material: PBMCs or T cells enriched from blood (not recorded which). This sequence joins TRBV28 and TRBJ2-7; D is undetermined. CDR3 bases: TGTGCCAGCAGTTCAAACTACGAGCAGTACTTC. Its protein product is CASSSNYEQYF.